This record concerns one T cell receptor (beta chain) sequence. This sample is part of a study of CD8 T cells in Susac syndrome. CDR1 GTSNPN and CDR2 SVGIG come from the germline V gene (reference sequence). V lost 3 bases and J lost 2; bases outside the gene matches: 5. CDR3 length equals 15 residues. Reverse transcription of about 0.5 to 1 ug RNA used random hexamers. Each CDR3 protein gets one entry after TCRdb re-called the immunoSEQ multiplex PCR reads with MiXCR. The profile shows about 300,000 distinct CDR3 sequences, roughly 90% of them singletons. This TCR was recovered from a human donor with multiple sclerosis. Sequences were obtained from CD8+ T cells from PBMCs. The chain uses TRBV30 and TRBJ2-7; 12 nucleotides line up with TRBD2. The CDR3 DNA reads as TGTGCCTGGAGGGCTAGCGGGAGGGACCCCTACGAGCAGTACTTC. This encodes CAWRASGRDPYEQYF.